The following is a T cell receptor beta chain sequence with its context. Its antigen is undetermined. Doses given second, at about 4 or about 12 weeks, were pooled. Germline-derived CDR1 and CDR2 are SGHTA and FQGNSA. This CDR3 is 15 amino acids long. Trimming left V 5 bases short and J 3 bases short, with 14 bases between. The entry originates in a study of T cell responses to AZD1222 COVID-19 vaccine. Study outcomes and limitations: The reported proportion of spike-specific TCRs targeting unmutated variant regions was nearly half. White British people made up most donors, females outnumbered males, and clonal diversity was possibly underestimated.

Repertoires were generated with immunoSEQ multiplex PCR, while TCRdb's copy carries only in-frame clones and drops some. Among about 140,000 clones, more than 85% were seen once, and the ten largest hold around 3.5%. The V and J genes are TRBV7-2 and TRBJ2-1; D is perhaps TRBD1 (6 bases). The sequence came from an adult who received the AZD1222 COVID-19 vaccine. The sequences come from peripheral blood, collected 28 days after the second AZD1222 dose. CDR3 in amino acids: CASSKTTGIYNEQFF. In DNA form, the CDR3 reads TGTGCCAGCAGCAAGACCACAGGGATCTACAATGAGCAGTTCTTC.